Listed here is a single T cell receptor beta chain. In the source study's methods: Amplification of reference gene primers provided the estimated nucleated cell counts. The repertoire was sequenced with immunoSEQ multiplex PCR; TCRdb's copy has only in-frame clones and lacks some. The V and J calls and clone size are taken from that table; D and trimming were inferred from the DNA. The sample has 150,000 to 200,000 clones; roughly 82% are singletons. The data were taken from a study of blood T cell repertoires in COVID-19. Study in general: From the United States, Italy and Spain came samples of acute and convalescent COVID-19. From T cells, B-cell-depleted T cells, or PBMCs came the material, which was cDNA or gDNA.

Per the germline V gene, CDR1 is MGHRA and CDR2 is YSYEKL. The CDR3 runs 15 residues. The junction had 10 bases not matched to a gene; V was cut back by 5 bases and J by 6 bases. Sequencing was done on a sample of peripheral blood. The V call is TRBV4-1, the J call TRBJ2-3; 8 nucleotides align to TRBD2. This receptor was identified in a woman aged 65 to 85 with acute or convalescent COVID-19. CDR3 DNA sequence: TGCGCCAGCAGCTCGGGATATGCGGGGGGCGATACGCAGTATTTT. Translating gives CASSSGYAGGDTQYF.